The rows below give T cell receptor beta chains drawn from one sample of a study of blood T cells in healthy people across ages. TCRdb re-called the 5' RACE reads with MiXCR, one entry per CDR3 protein. Altogether about 830,000 distinct CDR3 sequences are present, roughly 60% being singletons, with the ten largest covering about a quarter. Source material: blood. These receptors all come from a man aged 25-40 years in good health. The CDR3 runs from the conserved cysteine through the conserved F or W. D genes are given only for firm matches. Clone size is shown for a subset of rows, as once, few, many or a class of expanded clone.

V gene,D gene,J gene,clone size,CDR3 DNA,CDR3 protein
TRBV6-4,.,TRBJ1-6,many,TGTGCCAGCAGTGACTCGGGGAGTAATTCACCCCTCCACTTT,CASSDSGSNSPLHF
TRBV11-2,TRBD1,TRBJ2-1,.,TGTGCCAGCAGCTTAGATAGGGACAGGGCGGGGTTCTTC,CASSLDRDRAGFF
TRBV4-3,.,TRBJ2-7,.,TGCGCCAGCAGCCAAGATTACAACTCCTACGAGCAGTACTTC,CASSQDYNSYEQYF
TRBV20-1,TRBD2,TRBJ2-4,.,TGCAGTGCTAGCCCCGGCGGGGGAGCAACAAACATTCAGTACTTC,CSASPGGGATNIQYF
TRBV4-2,TRBD2,TRBJ2-7,.,TGTGCCAGCAGCCAAGATCTCGGGGGGGGAGACGAGCAGTACTTC,CASSQDLGGGDEQYF
TRBV20-1,.,TRBJ2-3,few,TGCAGTGCTAGAGAGCTAGCGTCCGGAGATACGCAGTATTTT,CSARELASGDTQYF
TRBV3-1,TRBD1,TRBJ2-1,.,TGTGCCAGCAGCTCCCCGGGACAGGGCGTCGATGAGCAGTTCTTC,CASSSPGQGVDEQFF
TRBV6-2/TRBV6-3,.,TRBJ2-3,.,TGTGCCAGCACCTATGCGGGGGCTTATACGCAGTATTTT,CASTYAGAYTQYF
TRBV4-1,.,TRBJ1-1,.,TGCGCCAGCAGCCAAGTCTCCGTGGCTGAAGCTTTCTTT,CASSQVSVAEAFF
TRBV3-1,TRBD1,TRBJ2-1,once,TGTGCCAGCAGCTCACAGGCTACGGGACAGTTGAATGAGCAGTTCTTC,CASSSQATGQLNEQFF
TRBV12-5,TRBD1,TRBJ1-2,once,TGTGCTAGTGGTTTGTGGGGACAGGGCTATGGCTACACCTTC,CASGLWGQGYGYTF
TRBV7-2,.,TRBJ2-1,.,TGTGCCAGCAGCCCTGTGGACTCGTATGAGCAGTTCTTC,CASSPVDSYEQFF
TRBV9,.,TRBJ2-1,once,TGTGCCAGCAGCGCAGACCCCGGGGGATCCTACAATGAGCAGTTCTTC,CASSADPGGSYNEQFF
TRBV6-1,.,TRBJ2-3,few,TGTGCCAGCAGTGTCAGACCTATTGCAGGTACGCAGTATTTT,CASSVRPIAGTQYF
TRBV7-8,.,TRBJ2-3,.,TGTGCCAGCAGCTTCCCTTGGACAGCGAGGAGCACAGATACGCAGTATTTT,CASSFPWTARSTDTQYF
TRBV5-1,TRBD2,TRBJ2-3,.,TGCGCCAGAAAGCGGGGGGGCCTTCCCCCCCCCCACACAGATACGCAGTATTTT,CARKRGGLPPPHTDTQYF
TRBV6-6,.,TRBJ2-7,few,TGTGCCAGCAGTTACTCGATGAGTCAGGCTTACGAGCAGTACTTC,CASSYSMSQAYEQYF
TRBV7-8,.,TRBJ2-3,.,TGTGCCAGCAGCCCGACTACCGGGGGCCGCACAGATACGCAGTATTTT,CASSPTTGGRTDTQYF
TRBV6-5,TRBD1,TRBJ2-5,once,TGTGCCAGCAGTTACTCGACAGGGGGCCCGGCAGAGACCCAGTACTTC,CASSYSTGGPAETQYF
TRBV29-1,TRBD1,TRBJ1-1,once,TGCAGCGTTGAAGAGGGGACAGGGGGCACTGAAGCTTTCTTT,CSVEEGTGGTEAFF
TRBV7-2,.,TRBJ2-6,.,TGTGCCAGCAGCCTGGAGGAATGGGGGGCCAACGTCCTGACTTTC,CASSLEEWGANVLTF